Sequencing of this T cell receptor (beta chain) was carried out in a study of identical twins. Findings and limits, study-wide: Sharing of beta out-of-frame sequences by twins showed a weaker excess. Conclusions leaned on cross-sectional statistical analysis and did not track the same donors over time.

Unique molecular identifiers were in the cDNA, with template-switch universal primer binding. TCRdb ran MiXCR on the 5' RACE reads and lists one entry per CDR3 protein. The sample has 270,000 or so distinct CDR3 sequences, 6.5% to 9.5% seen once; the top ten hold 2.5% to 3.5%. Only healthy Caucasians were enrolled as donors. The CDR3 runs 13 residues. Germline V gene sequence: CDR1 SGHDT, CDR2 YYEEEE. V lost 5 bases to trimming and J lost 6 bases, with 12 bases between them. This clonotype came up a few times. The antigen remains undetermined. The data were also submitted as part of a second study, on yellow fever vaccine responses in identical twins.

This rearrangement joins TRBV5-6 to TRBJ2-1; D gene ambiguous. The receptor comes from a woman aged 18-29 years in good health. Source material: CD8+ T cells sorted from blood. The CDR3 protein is CASSSYFSNEQFF. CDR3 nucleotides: TGTGCCAGCAGTTCATATTTTTCCAATGAGCAGTTCTTC.